The rows below give T cell receptor beta chains drawn from one sample of a study of control samples from healthy donors and cancer patients. Method: immunoSEQ multiplex PCR; TCRdb's copy keeps in-frame clones and lacks some. The sample has roughly 120,000 clones, roughly 90% seen once. Sequenced: PBMCs. Source of these receptors: a woman aged 55-75 years with lung cancer. The CDR3 runs from the conserved cysteine through the conserved F or W. The order of the fields is clone size, V gene, J gene, D gene, CDR3 DNA, CDR3 protein. D genes are given only for firm matches. Some rows have no size entry. The others give once, few or many, or a class for an expanded clone.

clone_size: NA
v_call: TRBV5-1
j_call: TRBJ1-2
d_call: NA
cdr3_nt: TGCGCCAGCAGCTTACAGGGTAATGTGGACTATGGCTACACCTTC
cdr3_aa: CASSLQGNVDYGYTF

clone_size: NA
v_call: TRBV6-6
j_call: TRBJ2-3
d_call: TRBD2
cdr3_nt: TGTGCCAGCAGTTCCGAGCTAGCGGGGGAGGCAGATACGCAGTATTTT
cdr3_aa: CASSSELAGEADTQYF

clone_size: NA
v_call: TRBV25-1
j_call: TRBJ1-1
d_call: NA
cdr3_nt: TGTGCCAGCGGTTACGGGGGATTTGGCACTGAAGCTTTCTTT
cdr3_aa: CASGYGGFGTEAFF

clone_size: once
v_call: TRBV11-2
j_call: TRBJ1-1
d_call: TRBD1
cdr3_nt: TGTGCCAGCAGCCACCGGGACAGGAACACTGAAGCTTTCTTT
cdr3_aa: CASSHRDRNTEAFF

clone_size: NA
v_call: TRBV5-1
j_call: TRBJ1-1
d_call: NA
cdr3_nt: TGCGCCAGCAGCTTGAACCGGCAGGTTGCGGGGACTGAAGCTTTCTTT
cdr3_aa: CASSLNRQVAGTEAFF

clone_size: NA
v_call: TRBV29-1
j_call: TRBJ2-1
d_call: NA
cdr3_nt: TGCAGCGCCGCCGCATCGGACATCTACAATGAGCAGTTCTTC
cdr3_aa: CSAAASDIYNEQFF

clone_size: NA
v_call: TRBV28
j_call: TRBJ2-7
d_call: TRBD1
cdr3_nt: TGTGCCAGCGTAAGGGACAGACCCTACGAGCAGTACTTC
cdr3_aa: CASVRDRPYEQYF

clone_size: NA
v_call: TRBV28
j_call: TRBJ1-1
d_call: NA
cdr3_nt: TGTGCCAGCAGTTCAACTGGGGGTAGAAACACTGAAGCTTTCTTT
cdr3_aa: CASSSTGGRNTEAFF

clone_size: NA
v_call: TRBV18
j_call: TRBJ1-5
d_call: TRBD1
cdr3_nt: TGTGCCAGCTCACCGACAGGGGGCGACCAGCCCCAGCATTTT
cdr3_aa: CASSPTGGDQPQHF

clone_size: NA
v_call: TRBV6-5
j_call: TRBJ2-7
d_call: TRBD2
cdr3_nt: TGTGCCAGCAGCCTACTAGCGGATTGGCACGAGCAGTACTTC
cdr3_aa: CASSLLADWHEQYF

clone_size: few
v_call: TRBV3-1/TRBV3-2
j_call: TRBJ2-7
d_call: TRBD1
cdr3_nt: TGTGCCAGCAGCCGAGGACAGGGGGCCCACTCCTACGAGCAGTACTTC
cdr3_aa: CASSRGQGAHSYEQYF

clone_size: NA
v_call: TRBV9
j_call: TRBJ2-3
d_call: NA
cdr3_nt: TGTGCCAGCAGCGTAGGCTTAGTAGAAGTATTGGATACGCAGTATTTT
cdr3_aa: CASSVGLVEVLDTQYF